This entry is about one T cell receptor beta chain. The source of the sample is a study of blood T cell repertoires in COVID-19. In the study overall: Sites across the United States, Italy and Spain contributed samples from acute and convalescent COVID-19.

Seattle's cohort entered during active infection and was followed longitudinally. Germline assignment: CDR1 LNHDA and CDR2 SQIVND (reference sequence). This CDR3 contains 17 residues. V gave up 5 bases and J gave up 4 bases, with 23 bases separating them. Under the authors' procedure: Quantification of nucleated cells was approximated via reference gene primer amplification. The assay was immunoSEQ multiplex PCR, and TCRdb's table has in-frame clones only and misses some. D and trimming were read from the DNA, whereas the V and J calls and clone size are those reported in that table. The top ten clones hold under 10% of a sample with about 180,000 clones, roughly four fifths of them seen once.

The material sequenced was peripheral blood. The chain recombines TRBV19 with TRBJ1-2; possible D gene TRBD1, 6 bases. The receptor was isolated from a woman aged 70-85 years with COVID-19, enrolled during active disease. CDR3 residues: CASSDSPSTGLGYGYTF. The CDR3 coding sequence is TGTGCCAGTAGTGATAGTCCATCGACAGGCCTTGGCTATGGCTACACCTTC.